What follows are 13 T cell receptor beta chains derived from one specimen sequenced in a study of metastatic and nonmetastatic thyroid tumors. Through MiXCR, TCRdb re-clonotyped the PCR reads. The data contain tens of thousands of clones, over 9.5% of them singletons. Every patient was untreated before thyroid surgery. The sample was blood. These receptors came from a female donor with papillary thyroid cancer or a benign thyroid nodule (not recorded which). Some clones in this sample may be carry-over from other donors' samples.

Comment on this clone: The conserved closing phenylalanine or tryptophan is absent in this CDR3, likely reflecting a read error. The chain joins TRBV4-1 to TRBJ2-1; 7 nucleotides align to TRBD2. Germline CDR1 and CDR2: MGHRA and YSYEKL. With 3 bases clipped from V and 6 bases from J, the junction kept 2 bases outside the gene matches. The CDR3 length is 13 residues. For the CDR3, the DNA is TGCGCCAGCAGCCAGTCGGGAGGCAATGAGCAGTTCCTC. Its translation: CASSQSGGNEQFL.

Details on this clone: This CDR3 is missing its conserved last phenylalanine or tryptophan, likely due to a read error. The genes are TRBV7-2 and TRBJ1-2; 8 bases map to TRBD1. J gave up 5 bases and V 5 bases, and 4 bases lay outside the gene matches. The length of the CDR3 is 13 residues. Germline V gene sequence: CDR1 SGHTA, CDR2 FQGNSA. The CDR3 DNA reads TGTGCCAGCAGCGTCGGGACAGGTTATGGCTACACCGTC. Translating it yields CASSVGTGYGYTV.

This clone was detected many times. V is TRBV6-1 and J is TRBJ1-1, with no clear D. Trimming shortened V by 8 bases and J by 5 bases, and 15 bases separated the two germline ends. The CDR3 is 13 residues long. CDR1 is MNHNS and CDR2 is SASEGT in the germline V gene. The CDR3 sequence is CASGSTLRTEAFF. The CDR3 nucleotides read TGTGCCAGCGGAAGCACCCTCCGGACTGAAGCTTTCTTT.

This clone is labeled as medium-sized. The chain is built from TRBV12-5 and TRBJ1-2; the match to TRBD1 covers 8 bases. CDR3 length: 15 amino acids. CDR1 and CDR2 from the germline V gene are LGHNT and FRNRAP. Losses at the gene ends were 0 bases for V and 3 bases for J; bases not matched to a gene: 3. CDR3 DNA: TGTGCTAGTGGTTTGGTTTACAGGGGGTACTATGGCTACACCTTC. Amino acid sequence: CASGLVYRGYYGYTF. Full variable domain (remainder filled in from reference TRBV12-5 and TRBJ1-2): DARVTQTPRHKVTEMGQEVTMRCQPILGHNTVFWYRQTMMQGLELLAYFRNRAPLDDSGMPKDRFSAEMPDATLATLKIQPSEPRDSAVYFCASGLVYRGYYGYTFGSGTRLTVV.

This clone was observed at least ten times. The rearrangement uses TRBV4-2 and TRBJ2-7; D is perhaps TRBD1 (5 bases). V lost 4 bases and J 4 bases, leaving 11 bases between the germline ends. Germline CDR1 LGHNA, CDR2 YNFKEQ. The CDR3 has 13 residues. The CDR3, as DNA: TGTGCCAGCAGCCGAGACAAGGGGTACGAGCAGTACTTC. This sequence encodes CASSRDKGYEQYF.

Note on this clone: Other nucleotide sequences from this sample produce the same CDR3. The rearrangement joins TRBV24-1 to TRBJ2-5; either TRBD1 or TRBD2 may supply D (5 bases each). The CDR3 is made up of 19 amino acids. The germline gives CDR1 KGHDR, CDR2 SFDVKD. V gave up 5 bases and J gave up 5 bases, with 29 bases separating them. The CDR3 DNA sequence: TGTGCCACCAGTGCCTGGGGACCAGGGCGGTCAATGTATGCGGAGACCCAGTACTTC. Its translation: CATSAWGPGRSMYAETQYF.

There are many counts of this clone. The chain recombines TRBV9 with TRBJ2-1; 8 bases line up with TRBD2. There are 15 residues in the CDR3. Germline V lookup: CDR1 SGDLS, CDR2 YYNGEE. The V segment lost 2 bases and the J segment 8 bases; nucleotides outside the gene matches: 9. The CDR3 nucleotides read TGTGCCAGCAGCGTCTCCGGGACTAGGGAGGATGAGCAGTTCTTC. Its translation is CASSVSGTREDEQFF.

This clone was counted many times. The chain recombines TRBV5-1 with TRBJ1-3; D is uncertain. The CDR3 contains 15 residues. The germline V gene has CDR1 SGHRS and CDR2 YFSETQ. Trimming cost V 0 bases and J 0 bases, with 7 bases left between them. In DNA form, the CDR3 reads TGCGCCAGCAGCTTGGCCCAGAACTCTGGAAACACCATATATTTT. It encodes CASSLAQNSGNTIYF.

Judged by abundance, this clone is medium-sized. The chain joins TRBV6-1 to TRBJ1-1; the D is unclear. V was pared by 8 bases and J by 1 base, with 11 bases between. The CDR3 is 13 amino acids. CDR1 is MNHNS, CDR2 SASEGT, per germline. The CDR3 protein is CASSGAENTEAFF. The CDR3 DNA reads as TGTGCCAGCTCGGGAGCGGAGAACACTGAAGCTTTCTTT.

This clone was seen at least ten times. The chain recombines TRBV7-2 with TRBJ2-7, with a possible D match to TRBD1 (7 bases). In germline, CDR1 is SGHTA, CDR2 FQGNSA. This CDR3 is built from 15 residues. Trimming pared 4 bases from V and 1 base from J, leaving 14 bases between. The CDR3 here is CASSSGGQSSYEQYF. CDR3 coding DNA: TGTGCCAGCAGCTCCGGGGGACAGAGTTCCTACGAGCAGTACTTC.

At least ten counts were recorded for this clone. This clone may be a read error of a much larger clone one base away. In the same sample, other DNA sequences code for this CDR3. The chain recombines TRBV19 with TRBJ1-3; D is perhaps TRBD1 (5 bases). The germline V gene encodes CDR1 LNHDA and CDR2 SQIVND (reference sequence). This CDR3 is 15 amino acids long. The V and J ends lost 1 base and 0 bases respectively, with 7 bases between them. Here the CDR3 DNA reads TGTGCCAGTAGTATAGGACAGTTCTCTGGAAACACCATATATTTT. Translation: CASSIGQFSGNTIYF.

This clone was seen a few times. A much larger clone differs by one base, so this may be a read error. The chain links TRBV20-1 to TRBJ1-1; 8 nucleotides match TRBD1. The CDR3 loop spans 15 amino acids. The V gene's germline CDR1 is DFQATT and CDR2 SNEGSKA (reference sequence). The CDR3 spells CSLGQVPQLDTEAFF. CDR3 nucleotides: TGCAGCCTGGGACAGGTTCCGCAGTTGGACACTGAAGCTTTCTTT.

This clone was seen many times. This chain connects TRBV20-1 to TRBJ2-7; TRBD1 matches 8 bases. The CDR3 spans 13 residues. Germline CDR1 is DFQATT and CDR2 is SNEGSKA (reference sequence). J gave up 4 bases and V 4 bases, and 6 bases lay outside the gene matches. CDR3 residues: CSANQGAPYEQYF. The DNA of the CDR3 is TGCAGTGCTAATCAGGGGGCGCCGTACGAGCAGTACTTC.